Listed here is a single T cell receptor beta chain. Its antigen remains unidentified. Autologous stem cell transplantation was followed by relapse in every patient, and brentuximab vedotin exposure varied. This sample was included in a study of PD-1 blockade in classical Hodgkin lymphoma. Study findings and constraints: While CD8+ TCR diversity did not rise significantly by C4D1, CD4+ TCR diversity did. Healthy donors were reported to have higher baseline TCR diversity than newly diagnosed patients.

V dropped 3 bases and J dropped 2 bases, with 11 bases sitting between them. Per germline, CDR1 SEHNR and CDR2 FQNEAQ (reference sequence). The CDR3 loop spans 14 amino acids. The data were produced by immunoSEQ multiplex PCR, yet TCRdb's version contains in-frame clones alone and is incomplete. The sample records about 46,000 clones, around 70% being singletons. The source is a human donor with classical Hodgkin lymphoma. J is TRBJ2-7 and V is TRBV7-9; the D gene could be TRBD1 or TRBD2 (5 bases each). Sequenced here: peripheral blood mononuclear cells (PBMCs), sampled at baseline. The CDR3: CASSLGDGPYEQYF. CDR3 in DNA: TGTGCCAGCAGCTTGGGGGACGGTCCCTACGAGCAGTACTTC.